This TCR beta chain was obtained from a study of blood T cell repertoires in COVID-19. Turning to the study itself: Collection of acute and convalescent COVID-19 samples took place in the United States, Italy and Spain. Sample material is recorded as cDNA or gDNA derived from T cells, B-cell-depleted T cells, or PBMCs.

CDR3 length: 15 residues. This table comes from immunoSEQ multiplex PCR, and its TCRdb copy is limited to in-frame clones, with some not included. The profile covers around 200,000 clones, with more than 75% appearing a single time and over 7% taken by the ten largest. Sequencing was performed on PBMCs or T cells enriched from blood (not recorded which). The receptor was derived from a woman in her thirties or forties with acute COVID-19. The chain carries TRBV21-1 and TRBJ2-7; the D call TRBD1 from the table was never checked on the DNA. TRBV21-1 is a listed pseudogene. The CDR3 DNA reads TGTGCCAGCAGCAAAGTCCCAGGCGCGACCTACGAGCAGTACTTC. Its protein is CASSKVPGATYEQYF.